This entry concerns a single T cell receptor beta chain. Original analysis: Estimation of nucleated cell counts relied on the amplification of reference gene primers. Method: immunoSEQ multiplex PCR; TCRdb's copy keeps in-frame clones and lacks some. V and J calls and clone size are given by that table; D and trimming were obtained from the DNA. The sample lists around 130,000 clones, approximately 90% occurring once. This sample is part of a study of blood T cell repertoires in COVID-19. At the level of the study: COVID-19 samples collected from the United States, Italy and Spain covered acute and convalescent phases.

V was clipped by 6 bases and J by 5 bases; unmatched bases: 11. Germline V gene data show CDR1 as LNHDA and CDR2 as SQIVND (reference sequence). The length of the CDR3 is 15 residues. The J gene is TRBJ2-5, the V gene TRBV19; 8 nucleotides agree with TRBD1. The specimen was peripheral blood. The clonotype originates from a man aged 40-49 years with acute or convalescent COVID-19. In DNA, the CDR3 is TGTGCCAGTAGCGCTAGGACAGGGCACGCGGAGACCCAGTACTTC. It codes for CASSARTGHAETQYF.